This is a list of T cell receptor beta chains from one sample in a study of T cells expressing NK-cell markers. TCRdb reprocessed the 5' RACE reads; each CDR3 protein has one entry and no DNA is given. This sample's table has fewer than 400,000 distinct CDR3 sequences. Source material: blood T cells: a sorted CD56 or NKG2C T cell subset, CD4+ or CD8+ T cells, or bulk PBMC T cells (not recorded which). These receptors were obtained from a woman aged 50 to 65 in good health. CDR3s include the opening cysteine and the closing phenylalanine or tryptophan. The order of the fields is V gene, CDR3 length, J gene, CDR3 protein.

TRBV7-9	13	TRBJ2-7	CASGGLPPDEQYF
TRBV2	13	TRBJ1-2	CASRTHTGVGYTF
TRBV20-1	13	TRBJ1-5	CSATTGAGRPQHF
TRBV5-1	17	TRBJ2-2	CASSLEGQGRNTGELFF
TRBV20-1	14	TRBJ2-5	CSAKDRPWEKTQYF
TRBV5-1	14	TRBJ2-1	CASSPSERRDEQFF
TRBV28	12	TRBJ2-5	CASGSATETQYF
TRBV24-1	16	TRBJ2-1	CATRSTSGPAYNEQFF
TRBV9	16	TRBJ2-5	CASSPRGAGGDETQYF
TRBV11-1	15	TRBJ2-5	CASSLGPGRGETQYF
TRBV12-3/TRBV12-4	14	TRBJ2-3	CASRLGLRTDTQYF
TRBV27	15	TRBJ1-2	CASSLSRGRNYGYTF
TRBV5-1	14	TRBJ2-2	CASRPLAGPGELFF
TRBV5-1	18	TRBJ2-1	CASSFIILAESSYNEQFF
TRBV20-1	14	TRBJ2-5	CSAKIAGAQETQYF
TRBV7-2	13	TRBJ2-5	CASSIGTLETQYF
TRBV29-1	16	TRBJ2-2	CSVPGRREGQGGELFF
TRBV5-1	15	TRBJ1-4	CASSLSSGINEKLFF
TRBV20-1	15	TRBJ2-5	CSARGPRLAGETQYF
TRBV2	15	TRBJ2-7	CASRLDRGRSDEQYF
TRBV4-1	15	TRBJ2-2	CASSQEVGSPGELFF
TRBV3-1	17	TRBJ2-1	CASSQPTGKHGDNEQFF
TRBV12-3/TRBV12-4	18	TRBJ2-2	CASFPGLPTRANTGELFF
TRBV5-1	14	TRBJ2-1	CASSLGDRYNEQFF
TRBV11-3	14	TRBJ2-2	CASSLPRDVGELFF
TRBV5-1	13	TRBJ2-3	CASKASPTDTQYF
TRBV4-1	17	TRBJ2-1	CASSQDFGAAKRGEQFF
TRBV12-3/TRBV12-4	16	TRBJ1-1	CASSFEVFTLSTEAFF
TRBV7-9	16	TRBJ2-3	CASRLDGTGGTDTQYF